The 9 T cell receptor beta chains presented below share a single source sample, sequenced in a study of regulatory T cells in long-lasting Graves disease. HTBI primers from iRepertoire and Arm-PCR of CDR3 regions yielded the TCR beta libraries. TCRdb fed the multiplex PCR reads into MiXCR, producing one record per CDR3 protein. Of 200,000 to 250,000 distinct CDR3 sequences listed, around 20% were seen once; the top ten hold over 9.5%. Time point: newly diagnosed GD, antithyroid drugs for less than 3 months. Generation of the TCR library employed RNA extracted from PBMCs. This sample was shared with a second study, whose subject was T cells in Graves' hyperthyroidism and ophthalmopathy.

The sample in question was peripheral blood mononuclear cells (PBMCs), obtained at new diagnosis, from a patient treated with antithyroid drugs. The receptor source for this set is a woman in her thirties with Graves disease.

This clonotype was recorded many times. The chain has TRBV20-1 and TRBJ2-3; 7 bases agree with TRBD2. The CDR3 spans 14 residues. The germline V gene has CDR1 DFQATT and CDR2 SNEGSKA (reference sequence). Trimming took 7 bases from V and 6 from J; bases not matched to a gene: 13. CDR3 amino acids: CSENVGGRGDTQYF. The CDR3 DNA reads as TGCAGTGAGAACGTGGGCGGGAGAGGGGATACGCAGTATTTT.

This clonotype was counted many times. The chain is built from TRBV11-3 and TRBJ2-1; possibly TRBD1 or TRBD2 for D (5 bases each). This CDR3 has 13 residues. Germline V gene data show CDR1 as SGHNT and CDR2 as YENEEA. Trimming pared 1 base from V and 15 bases from J, leaving 16 bases between. CDR3 DNA sequence: TGTGCCAGCAGCTTAGGAGGGGCTAGTTCACTGTTCTTC. Its translation is CASSLGGASSLFF.

The chain has TRBV10-3 and TRBJ2-3; 9 bases match TRBD2. CDR3 length equals 14 residues. Germline values: CDR1 ENHRY, CDR2 SYGVKD. V shed 7 bases and J 6 bases; nucleotides not matched to a gene: 8. CDR3 nucleotide sequence: TGTGCCATCAAATTTAGCGGGAGTGGCGATACGCAGTATTTT. This encodes CAIKFSGSGDTQYF.

Ten or more counts support this clonotype. This chain links TRBV5-1 with TRBJ1-4; D unclear. Germline CDR1 SGHRS, CDR2 YFSETQ. The V end was cut by 4 bases, the J end by 8 bases, with 15 bases between. CDR3 length: 14 residues. The CDR3 region is CASSPVPRHEKLFF. The DNA of the CDR3 is TGCGCCAGCAGCCCAGTCCCGCGACACGAAAAACTGTTTTTT.

Many counts were recorded for this clonotype. This chain's CDR3 is CASSPPTWSKLTYEQYF. As DNA, the CDR3 is TGTGCCAGCTCACCTCCTACGTGGAGTAAACTTACCTACGAGCAGTACTTC. This chain connects TRBV18 to TRBJ2-7; no definite D call. The CDR3 extends over 17 amino acids. V shed 3 bases and J shed 2 bases, with 20 bases lying between them. Germline V gives CDR1 KGHSH, CDR2 LQKENI.

In this sample, this clonotype turned up a few times. This rearrangement joins TRBV28 to TRBJ1-5; possible D gene TRBD1, 5 bases. V was pared by 1 base and J by 3 bases, with 19 bases between. Germline CDR1 MDHEN, CDR2 SYDVKM. The CDR3 loop spans 18 amino acids. The CDR3 bases are TGTGCCAGCAGTTTATCCCCAGGGTTGGGCTCAATCAATCAGCCCCAGCATTTT. Translation: CASSLSPGLGSINQPQHF.

This clonotype was found many times. This sequence joins TRBV6-2 or TRBV6-3 and TRBJ2-1; D may be TRBD2 (5 bases). The CDR3 totals 14 residues. Trimming left V 5 bases short and J 3 bases short, with 11 bases between. CDR1 is MNHEY and CDR2 is SVGEGT in the germline V gene. The CDR3 coding sequence is TGTGCCAGCAGTCAAGGGAGCTACTACAATGAGCAGTTCTTC. Amino acid sequence: CASSQGSYYNEQFF.

The rearrangement uses TRBV28 and TRBJ2-7; D is perhaps TRBD1 (5 bases). Germline loops: CDR1 MDHEN, CDR2 SYDVKM. V was shortened by 3 bases and J by 2 bases, with 8 bases between the two germline ends. The CDR3 spans 13 residues. CDR3 in DNA: TGTGCCAGCAGTTTTCAGGGCACCTACGAGCAGTACTTC. Protein: CASSFQGTYEQYF.

To note about this clonotype: With a much larger clone just one base away, this may be a read error. The chain has TRBV7-2 and TRBJ2-7; 7 bases fit TRBD2. The CDR3 loop spans 15 amino acids. Germline V CDR1 and CDR2: SGHTA, FQGNSA. V was pared by 0 bases and J by 7 bases, with 9 bases of the junction left unmatched. The CDR3, as DNA: TGTGCCAGCAGCTTAGCCGGGGCAGGGCGGGAGGAGCAGTACTTC. The encoded protein is CASSLAGAGREEQYF.